The 3 T cell receptor beta chains below were found in one sample sequenced in a study of shared clonotypes between healthy human individuals (TCRdb year 2020). To prepare the library, the immunoSEQ multiplex PCR assay was applied. TCRdb re-hosts the immuneACCESS table, in-frame sequences only. Its copies lack some clones; in the studies checked, an unresolved V gene accounts for under half of them, and the cause for the rest is not known. Across this sample there are roughly 1,800,000 clones, with roughly 94% seen only once. Under 1.5% of the sample is held by the ten biggest clonotypes. CD8 naive samples were CD45RO-negative cells positively selected for CCR7, giving a CD45RA+CCR7+ population that excluded TemRA cells. The sample was naive CD8+ T cells sorted from blood. Interpreted using the paper, the cell subset or site label stands for: CD45RA+CCR7+. The source of these receptors is a man between 18 and 35 years old in good health.

The CDR3 protein is CASSFSVGELRETQYF. The DNA of the CDR3 is TGTGCCAGCAGTTTTTCTGTTGGGGAGTTAAGGGAGACCCAGTACTTC. The genes are TRBV28 and TRBJ2-5; a possible D gene is TRBD2 (5 bases). Germline CDR1 reads MDHEN; CDR2 reads SYDVKM. V was trimmed by 3 bases and J by 5 bases, leaving 19 bases between them. This CDR3 is built from 16 residues. Combining the CDR3 with reference TRBV28 and TRBJ2-5 gives the whole variable domain DVKVTQSSRYLVKRTGEKVFLECVQDMDHENMFWYRQDPGLGLRLIYFSYDVKMKEKGDIPEGYSVSREKKERFSLILESASTNQTSMYLCASSFSVGELRETQYFGPGTRLLVL.

The chain employs TRBV6-5 and TRBJ2-1; 7 bases map to TRBD1. Germline CDR1 reads MNHEY; CDR2 reads SVGAGI. Trimming took 7 bases from V and 4 from J; bases not matched to a gene: 10. The CDR3 runs to 15 residues. This CDR3 is CASISDREGYNEQFF. The CDR3 DNA follows: TGTGCCAGCATCTCAGACAGGGAAGGGTACAATGAGCAGTTCTTC.

This chain joins TRBV10-2 and TRBJ2-3, with 7 bases matching TRBD1. Trimming at V came to 7 bases and at J to 7 bases, leaving 5 bases not matched to a gene. The CDR3 totals 12 residues. Germline V gives CDR1 WSHSY, CDR2 SAAADI. In DNA, the CDR3 is TGCGCCAGCATGGCAGGGGGAAATACGCAGTATTTT. Encoded protein: CASMAGGNTQYF.